This T cell receptor beta chain was found in a study of blood T cell repertoires in COVID-19 (TCRdb year 2020). For the study in its entirety: Samples covering the acute and convalescent phases of COVID-19 were provided by collaborators in the United States, Italy and Spain. The prospective study material was composed of cDNA or gDNA derived from T cells, B-cell-depleted T cells, or PBMCs. Nearly every sample came with metadata listing a de-identified subject ID, COVID-19 status, age in years and sex. Where available, HLA class I and class II types were obtained from metadata supplied by the sample provider rather than from assay-based typing. The repertoires were made available in a free public database intended to serve as a resource for research on the immune response to SARS-CoV-2. The samples were drawn from two sources: the first 160 participants of the ongoing ImmuneRACE study, and over 1,000 subjects contributed by 6 global collaborators. Deeply sampled blood TCRbeta repertoires from subjects exposed to, actively infected with, or recovered from COVID-19 were included in the dataset.

TCRbeta CDR3 regions were amplified from genomic DNA by means of the immunoSEQ Assay, a bias-controlled multiplex PCR. The published analysis was carried out like this. Within the assay, amplification of reference gene primers was used to estimate how many nucleated cells each sample contained. To quantify the absolute abundance of each unique TCRbeta CDR3 rearrangement, sequence reads were collapsed and filtered. For each sample, productive Simpson clonality was calculated as the square root of Simpson's diversity index across productive rearrangements. TCRdb stores this immuneACCESS table with in-frame sequences only. Part of the clones is absent; in the studies checked, under half of the shortfall reflects unresolved V genes, and no reason is known for the rest. The V and J calls and the clone size are those of that table, but D and trimming were determined from the DNA. The sample includes 160,000 or so clones, with around 84% observed a single time. The ten largest clonotypes hold nearly 15% of the sample.

Participants in the prospective study were aged roughly 18 to 100 years, lived in some 24 United States geographic areas, and enrolled through a virtual design. In the prospective study, participants were assigned to cohorts based on the clinical history participants reported in a screening survey and a study questionnaire. For ImmuneRACE Cohort 3, a participant was defined as recovered based on two consecutive negative NP/OP PCR tests, clearance by a healthcare professional, or resolution of symptoms. In the prospective study, mobile phlebotomists collected whole blood, serum and a nasopharyngeal or oropharyngeal swab from each participant. Over a 2-month period, participants in the prospective study had the option of providing additional blood draws and questionnaires. Before DNA extraction, prospective study blood samples were shipped either frozen or at room temperature. Results the study describes overall, beyond this receptor: The amount of clinical and demographic metadata varied by source and participant and was provided uncurated.

According to the germline V gene, CDR1 reads SGHTA and CDR2 reads FQGNSA. At the junction V is shortened by 0 bases and J by 7 bases, with 9 bases in between. Inclusive of the bounding cysteine and phenylalanine, the CDR3 is 13 residues long. The retained sequence is limited to the CDR3, 39 bases, with the frame set at the first base. In the case of this clone: Which antigen it targets is not known. The record has no base qualities; no much larger clone is one base away.

Specimen: PBMCs or T cells enriched from blood (not recorded which). This chain joins TRBV7-2 to TRBJ1-1, with TRBD1 as a weak D call on 5 bases. The receptor comes from a man aged 50 to 59 who had recovered from COVID-19. The CDR3 protein is CASSLARDGEAFF. The DNA sequence follows: TGTGCCAGCAGCTTAGCGCGGGACGGTGAAGCTTTCTTT.